This T cell receptor beta chain was profiled in a study of blood T cell repertoires in COVID-19. Sequenced by immunoSEQ multiplex PCR; TCRdb stores in-frame clones only, minus some. The sample consists of some 150,000 clones, approximately 88% of them appearing once. The CDR3 has 14 residues. The V gene end was trimmed by 0 bases and the J gene end by 10 bases; junction bases not matched to a gene: 7. Germline V CDR1 and CDR2: MNHEY, SVGAGI. The chain links TRBV6-5 to TRBJ1-1; 8 bases are a match to TRBD1. The sequencing input was peripheral blood. This clonotype originated in a human donor in a cohort sampled during active COVID-19. In DNA, the CDR3 is TGTGCCAGCAGTTACTCGACAGGGGATGGTGGAGCTTTCTTT. Its protein is CASSYSTGDGGAFF.